The sample holds a few counts of the clone carrying this TCR beta chain. Between the trimmed V and J ends, which lost 2 bases and 1 base, there was a span of 11 bases. Germline-derived CDR1 and CDR2 are MDHEN and SYDVKM. The CDR3 loop spans 15 amino acids. The sample comes from a study of T cells in Graves' hyperthyroidism and ophthalmopathy. Amplified TCR beta CDR3 regions came from RNA transcripts. The primer set for the first-round RT-PCR of the TCR CDR3 was HTBI. TCRdb ran MiXCR on the multiplex PCR reads and lists one entry per CDR3 protein. This table has fewer than 400,000 distinct CDR3 sequences, around 15% appearing once.

The receptor was derived from a man in his fifties or sixties with Graves' ophthalmopathy. The V and J genes are TRBV28 and TRBJ1-2, with D possibly being TRBD1 (6 bases). The sample comprised blood. The CDR3 DNA sequence: TGTGCCAGCAGTTTACCAGGGGACCTTAACTATGGCTACACCTTC. Its translation: CASSLPGDLNYGYTF.